The entry below describes one TCR beta chain. Its target is unknown. The data were obtained in a study of PD-1 blockade in classical Hodgkin lymphoma. Whole-study context: Nivolumab dosed at 3 mg/kg went to patients intravenously every 2 weeks. Study results and caveats: Relapsed/refractory patients reportedly had lower baseline diversity than newly diagnosed patients. Any patient who commenced nivolumab under 1 year after ASCT was excluded.

Some clones are missing from TCRdb's copy, which holds only in-frame ones; the method was immunoSEQ multiplex PCR. The data show about 94,000 clones, with roughly 87% seen just once and around a tenth held by the top ten. From germline, CDR1 is MDHEN and CDR2 SYDVKM. Germline trimming cut 5 bases from V and 5 bases from J; bases unmatched to any gene: 10. This CDR3 contains 16 residues. With no exception, relapse followed autologous stem cell transplantation in all patients, and brentuximab vedotin exposure varied. Material: peripheral blood mononuclear cells (PBMCs), obtained before the second cycle of nivolumab. The chain links TRBV28 to TRBJ2-5, with TRBD1 matching over 11 bases. This receptor was identified in a human donor with classical Hodgkin lymphoma. The CDR3 coding sequence is TGTGCCAGCAGTGCGCGGGACAGGGGGTCCGAGGAGACCCAGTACTTC. It codes for CASSARDRGSEETQYF.